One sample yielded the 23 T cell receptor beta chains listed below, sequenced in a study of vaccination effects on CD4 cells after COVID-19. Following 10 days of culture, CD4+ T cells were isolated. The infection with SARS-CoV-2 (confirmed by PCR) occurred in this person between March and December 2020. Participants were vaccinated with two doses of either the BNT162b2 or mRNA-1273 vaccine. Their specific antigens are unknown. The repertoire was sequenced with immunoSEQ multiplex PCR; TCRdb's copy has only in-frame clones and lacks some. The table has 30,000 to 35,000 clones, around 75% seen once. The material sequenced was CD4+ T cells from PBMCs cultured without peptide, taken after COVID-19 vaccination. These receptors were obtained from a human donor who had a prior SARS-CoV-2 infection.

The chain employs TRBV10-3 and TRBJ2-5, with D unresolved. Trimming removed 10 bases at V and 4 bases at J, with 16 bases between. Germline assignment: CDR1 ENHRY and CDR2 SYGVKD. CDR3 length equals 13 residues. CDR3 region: CATVGPLGETQYF. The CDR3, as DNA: TGTGCCACCGTTGGTCCCCTAGGAGAGACCCAGTACTTC.

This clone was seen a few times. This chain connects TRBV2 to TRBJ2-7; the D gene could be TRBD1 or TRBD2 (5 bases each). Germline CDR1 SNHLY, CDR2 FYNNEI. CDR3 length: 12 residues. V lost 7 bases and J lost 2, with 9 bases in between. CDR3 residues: CASKQEAYEQYF. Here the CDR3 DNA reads TGTGCCAGCAAACAGGAGGCCTACGAGCAGTACTTC.

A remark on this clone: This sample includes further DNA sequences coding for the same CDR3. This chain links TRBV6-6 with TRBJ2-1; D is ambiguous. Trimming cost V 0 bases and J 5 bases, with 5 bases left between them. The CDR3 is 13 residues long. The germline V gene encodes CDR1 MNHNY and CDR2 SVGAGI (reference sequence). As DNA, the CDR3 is TGTGCCAGCAGTTACTCTCTGAACAATGAGCAGTTCTTC. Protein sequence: CASSYSLNNEQFF.

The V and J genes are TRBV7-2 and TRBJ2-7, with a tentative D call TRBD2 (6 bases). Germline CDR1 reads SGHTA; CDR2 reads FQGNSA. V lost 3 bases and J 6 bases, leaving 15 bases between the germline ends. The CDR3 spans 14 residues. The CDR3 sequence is CASSFQRGWGEQYF. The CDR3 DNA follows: TGTGCCAGCAGCTTTCAACGGGGGTGGGGCGAGCAGTACTTC. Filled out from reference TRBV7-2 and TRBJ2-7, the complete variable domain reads GAGVSQSPSNKVTEKGKDVELRCDPISGHTALYWYRQSLGQGLEFLIYFQGNSAPDKSGLPSDRFSAERTGGSVSTLTIQRTQQEDSAVYLCASSFQRGWGEQYFGPGTRLTVT.

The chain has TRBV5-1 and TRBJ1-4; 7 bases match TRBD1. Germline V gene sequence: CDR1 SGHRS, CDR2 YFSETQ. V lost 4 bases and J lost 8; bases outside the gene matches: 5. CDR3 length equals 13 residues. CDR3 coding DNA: TGCGCCAGCAGCAGAGGGACAGTCGAAAAACTGTTTTTT. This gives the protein CASSRGTVEKLFF.

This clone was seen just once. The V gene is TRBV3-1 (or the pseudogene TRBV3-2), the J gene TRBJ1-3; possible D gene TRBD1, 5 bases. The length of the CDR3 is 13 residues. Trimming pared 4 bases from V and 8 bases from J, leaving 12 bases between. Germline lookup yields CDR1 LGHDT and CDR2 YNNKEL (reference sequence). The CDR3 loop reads CASSPLQGYTIYF. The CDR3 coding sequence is TGTGCCAGCAGCCCACTCCAGGGATACACCATATATTTT.

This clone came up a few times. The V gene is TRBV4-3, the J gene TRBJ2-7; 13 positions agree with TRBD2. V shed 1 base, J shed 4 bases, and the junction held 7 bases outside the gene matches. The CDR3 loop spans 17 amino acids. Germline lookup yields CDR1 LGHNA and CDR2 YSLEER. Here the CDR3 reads CASSQVFWTSGSYEQYF. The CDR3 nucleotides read TGCGCCAGCAGCCAAGTTTTCTGGACTAGCGGGAGTTACGAGCAGTACTTC.

For the CDR3, the DNA is TGTGCCAGCAGCGGGGACGGCTATTCACCCCTCCACTTT. Translated: CASSGDGYSPLHF. The gene calls are TRBV3-1 (or the pseudogene TRBV3-2) and TRBJ1-6; TRBD1 might be the D (5 bases). This CDR3 has 13 residues. V shed 5 bases and J shed 8 bases, with 10 bases lying between them. The germline V gene encodes CDR1 LGHDT and CDR2 YNNKEL (reference sequence).

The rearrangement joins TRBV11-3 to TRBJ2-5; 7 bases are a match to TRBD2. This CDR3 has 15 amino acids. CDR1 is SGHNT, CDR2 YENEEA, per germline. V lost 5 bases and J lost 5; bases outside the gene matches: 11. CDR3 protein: CASSDRGREEETQYF. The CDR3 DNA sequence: TGTGCCAGCAGCGATCGGGGGAGGGAAGAGGAGACCCAGTACTTC.

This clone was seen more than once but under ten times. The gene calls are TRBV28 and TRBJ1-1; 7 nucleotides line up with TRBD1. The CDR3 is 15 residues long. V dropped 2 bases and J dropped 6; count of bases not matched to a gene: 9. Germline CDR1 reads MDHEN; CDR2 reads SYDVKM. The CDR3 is CASSLISGTESEAFF. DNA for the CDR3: TGTGCCAGCAGTTTAATATCTGGGACAGAATCTGAAGCTTTCTTT.

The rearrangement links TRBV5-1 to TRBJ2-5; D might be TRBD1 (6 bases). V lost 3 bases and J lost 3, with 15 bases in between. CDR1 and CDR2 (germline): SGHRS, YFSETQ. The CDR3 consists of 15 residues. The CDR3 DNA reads TGCGCCAGCAGCTATACCGGGACACCCGAAGAGACCCAGTACTTC. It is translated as CASSYTGTPEETQYF.

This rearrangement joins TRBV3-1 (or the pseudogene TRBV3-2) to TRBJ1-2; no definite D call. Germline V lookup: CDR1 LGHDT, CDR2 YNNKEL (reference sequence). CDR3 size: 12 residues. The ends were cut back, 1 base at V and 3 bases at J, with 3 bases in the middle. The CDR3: CASSQGDYGYTF. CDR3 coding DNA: TGTGCCAGCAGCCAAGGGGACTATGGCTACACCTTC.

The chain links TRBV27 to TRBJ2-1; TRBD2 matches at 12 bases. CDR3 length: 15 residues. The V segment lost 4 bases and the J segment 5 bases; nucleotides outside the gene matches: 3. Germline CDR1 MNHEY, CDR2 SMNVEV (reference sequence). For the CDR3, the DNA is TGTGCCAGCAGTTCTTGGACTAGCGGGGACAATGAGCAGTTCTTC. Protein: CASSSWTSGDNEQFF.

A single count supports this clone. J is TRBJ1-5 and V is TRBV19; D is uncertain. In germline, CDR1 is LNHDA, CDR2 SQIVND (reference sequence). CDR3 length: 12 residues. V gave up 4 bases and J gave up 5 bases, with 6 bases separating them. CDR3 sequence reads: CASSTHYQPQHF. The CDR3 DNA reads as TGTGCCAGTAGTACCCACTATCAGCCCCAGCATTTT.

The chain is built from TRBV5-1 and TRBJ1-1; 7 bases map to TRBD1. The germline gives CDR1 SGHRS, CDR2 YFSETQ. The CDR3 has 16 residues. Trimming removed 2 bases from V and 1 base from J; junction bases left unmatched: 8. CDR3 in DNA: TGCGCCAGCAGCTTCTTCGGACAGGACACGAACACTGAAGCTTTCTTT. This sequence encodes CASSFFGQDTNTEAFF.

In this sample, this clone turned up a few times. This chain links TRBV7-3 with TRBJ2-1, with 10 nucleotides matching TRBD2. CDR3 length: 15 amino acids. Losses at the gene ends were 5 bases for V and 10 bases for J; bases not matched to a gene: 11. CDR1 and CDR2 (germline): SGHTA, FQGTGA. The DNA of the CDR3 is TGTGCCAGCAGCCCCAGTCTAGCGGGAGATCGGGAGCAGTTCTTC. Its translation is CASSPSLAGDREQFF. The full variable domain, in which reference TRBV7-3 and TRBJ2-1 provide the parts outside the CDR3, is GAGVSQTPSNKVTEKGKYVELRCDPISGHTALYWYRQSLGQGPEFLIYFQGTGAADDSGLPNDRFFAVRPEGSVSTLKIQRTERGDSAVYLCASSPSLAGDREQFFGPGTRLTVL.

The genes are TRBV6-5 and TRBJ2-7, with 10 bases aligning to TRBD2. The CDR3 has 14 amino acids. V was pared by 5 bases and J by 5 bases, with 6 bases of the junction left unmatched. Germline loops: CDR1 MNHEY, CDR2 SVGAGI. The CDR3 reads CASSILAGENEQYF. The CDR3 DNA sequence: TGTGCCAGCAGTATTCTAGCGGGGGAAAACGAGCAGTACTTC.

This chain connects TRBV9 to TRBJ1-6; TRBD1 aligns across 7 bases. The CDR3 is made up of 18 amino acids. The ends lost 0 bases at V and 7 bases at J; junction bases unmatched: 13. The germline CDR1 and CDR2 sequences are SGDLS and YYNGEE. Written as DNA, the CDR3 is TGTGCCAGCAGCGTAGGATGGGGGAACGACAGGGTGAATTCACCCCTCCACTTT. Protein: CASSVGWGNDRVNSPLHF.

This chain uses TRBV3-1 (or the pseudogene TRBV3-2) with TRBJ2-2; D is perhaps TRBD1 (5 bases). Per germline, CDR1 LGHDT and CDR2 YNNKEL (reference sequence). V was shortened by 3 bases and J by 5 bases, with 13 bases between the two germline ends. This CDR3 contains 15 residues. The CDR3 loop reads CASSQKLTATGELFF. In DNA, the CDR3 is TGTGCCAGCAGCCAGAAACTGACAGCTACCGGGGAGCTGTTTTTT.

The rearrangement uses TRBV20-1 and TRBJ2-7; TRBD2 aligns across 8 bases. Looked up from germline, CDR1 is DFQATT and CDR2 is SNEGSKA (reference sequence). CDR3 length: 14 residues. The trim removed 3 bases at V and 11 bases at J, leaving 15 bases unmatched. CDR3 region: CSASGVDLSGSEYF. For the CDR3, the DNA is TGCAGTGCTAGTGGGGTGGATTTAAGCGGGAGTGAGTACTTC.

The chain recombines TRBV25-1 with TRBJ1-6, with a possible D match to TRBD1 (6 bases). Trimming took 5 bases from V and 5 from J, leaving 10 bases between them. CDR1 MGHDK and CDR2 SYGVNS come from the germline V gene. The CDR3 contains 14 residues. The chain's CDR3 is CASSLTGHNSPLHF. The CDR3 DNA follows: TGTGCCAGCAGTTTAACAGGGCATAATTCACCCCTCCACTTT.

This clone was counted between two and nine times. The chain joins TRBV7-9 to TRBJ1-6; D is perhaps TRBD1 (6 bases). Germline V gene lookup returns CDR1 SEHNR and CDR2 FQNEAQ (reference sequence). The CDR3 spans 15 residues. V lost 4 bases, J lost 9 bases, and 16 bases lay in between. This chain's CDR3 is CASSSTGTGTSPLHF. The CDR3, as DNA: TGTGCCAGCAGCTCCACAGGGACGGGTACTTCACCCCTCCACTTT.

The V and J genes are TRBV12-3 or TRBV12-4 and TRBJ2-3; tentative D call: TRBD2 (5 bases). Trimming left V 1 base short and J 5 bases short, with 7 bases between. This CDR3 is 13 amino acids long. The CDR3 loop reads CASSLGELDTQYF. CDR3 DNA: TGTGCCAGCAGTTTAGGGGAGTTAGATACGCAGTATTTT.